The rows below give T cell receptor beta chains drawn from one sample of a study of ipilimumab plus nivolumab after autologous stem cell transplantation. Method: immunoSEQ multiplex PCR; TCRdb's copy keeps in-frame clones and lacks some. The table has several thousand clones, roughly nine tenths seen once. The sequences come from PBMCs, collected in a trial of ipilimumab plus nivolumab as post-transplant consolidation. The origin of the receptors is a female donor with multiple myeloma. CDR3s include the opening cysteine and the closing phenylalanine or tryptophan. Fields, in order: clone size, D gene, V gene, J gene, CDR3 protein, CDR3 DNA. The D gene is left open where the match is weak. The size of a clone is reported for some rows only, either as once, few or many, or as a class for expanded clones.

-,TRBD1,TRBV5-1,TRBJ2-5,CASSQGTGYGFETQYF,TGCGCCAGCAGCCAAGGGACAGGTTATGGTTTTGAGACCCAGTACTTC
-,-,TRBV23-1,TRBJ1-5,CASTQDKSGQPQHF,TGCGCCAGCACCCAAGACAAGAGTGGTCAGCCCCAGCATTTT
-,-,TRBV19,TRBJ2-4,CASSTGSVTAKNIQYF,TGTGCCAGTAGTACTGGGTCCGTCACTGCCAAAAACATTCAGTACTTC
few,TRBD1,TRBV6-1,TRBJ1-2,CASTRQGGTYGYTF,TGTGCCAGCACCAGACAGGGTGGCACCTATGGCTACACCTTC
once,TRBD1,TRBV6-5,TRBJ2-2,CASSGTGGSGGELFF,TGTGCCAGCAGCGGGACAGGGGGCTCAGGCGGGGAGCTGTTTTTT
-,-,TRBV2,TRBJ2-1,CASSDPRLRSYNEQFF,TGTGCCAGCAGTGACCCGAGATTGCGGTCCTACAATGAGCAGTTCTTC
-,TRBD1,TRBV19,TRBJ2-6,CASMIRDRGSGANVLTF,TGTGCCAGTATGATCCGGGACAGGGGCTCTGGGGCCAACGTCCTGACTTTC
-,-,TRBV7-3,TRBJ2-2,CASSLRGWAAGELFF,TGTGCCAGCAGCTTAAGAGGCTGGGCCGCCGGGGAGCTGTTTTTT
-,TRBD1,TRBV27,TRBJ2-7,CASSPRQGASREQYF,TGTGCCAGCAGTCCTCGACAGGGGGCATCGAGGGAGCAGTACTTC
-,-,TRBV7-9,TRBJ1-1,CASSSWRQNTEAFF,TGTGCCAGCAGCTCATGGAGACAGAACACTGAAGCTTTCTTT
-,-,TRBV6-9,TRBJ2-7,CASSQGPLYEQYF,TGTGCCAGCAGCCAAGGCCCTCTCTACGAGCAGTACTTC
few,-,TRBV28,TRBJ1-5,CASSFTARGSNQPQHF,TGTGCCAGCAGTTTTACGGCTCGGGGAAGCAATCAGCCCCAGCATTTT
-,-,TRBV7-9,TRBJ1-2,CASSLGARVGNGYTF,TGTGCCAGCAGTCTAGGGGCCAGGGTCGGCAATGGCTACACCTTC
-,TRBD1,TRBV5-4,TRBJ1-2,CASSIQGAGYGYTF,TGTGCCAGCAGTATACAGGGGGCTGGCTATGGCTACACCTTC
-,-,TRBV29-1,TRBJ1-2,CSVRLNSHYGYTF,TGCAGCGTTAGACTAAACAGCCACTATGGCTACACCTTC
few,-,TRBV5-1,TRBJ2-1,CASNPDRLSSYNEQFF,TGCGCCAGCAACCCAGACAGACTCAGCTCCTACAATGAGCAGTTCTTC
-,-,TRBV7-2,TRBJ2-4,CASSPRTLLAKNIQYF,TGTGCCAGCAGCCCTAGGACTCTACTGGCCAAAAACATTCAGTACTTC
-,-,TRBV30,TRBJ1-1,CAWGAGFTEAFF,TGTGCCTGGGGTGCGGGATTCACTGAAGCTTTCTTT
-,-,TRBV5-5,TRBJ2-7,CASSLAGYHEQYF,TGTGCCAGCAGCTTGGCAGGGTACCACGAGCAGTACTTC
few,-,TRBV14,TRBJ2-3,CASSPYAVEGPDSTDTQYF,TGTGCCAGCAGCCCTTATGCGGTGGAGGGACCGGATAGCACAGATACGCAGTATTTT
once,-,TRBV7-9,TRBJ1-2,CASSLSQGSAYGYTF,TGTGCCAGCAGCTTAAGCCAGGGGTCCGCCTATGGCTACACCTTC
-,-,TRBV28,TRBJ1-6,CASSLRTAPSNSPLHF,TGTGCCAGCAGTTTACGGACCGCTCCCTCAAATTCACCCCTCCACTTT
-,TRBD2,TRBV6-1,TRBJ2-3,CASRGLAGYRDTQYF,TGTGCCAGCAGGGGACTAGCGGGATACAGAGATACGCAGTATTTT
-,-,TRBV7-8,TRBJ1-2,CASSLVLLGGLGNYGYTF,TGTGCCAGCAGCTTAGTCCTTCTAGGGGGACTGGGAAACTATGGCTACACCTTC
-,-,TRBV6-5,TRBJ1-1,CASITGFPEGEAFF,TGTGCCAGCATTACCGGATTTCCTGAGGGTGAAGCTTTCTTT
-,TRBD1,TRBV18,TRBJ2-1,CASSPQGQGDNEQFF,TGTGCCAGCTCACCTCAAGGACAGGGGGACAATGAGCAGTTCTTC
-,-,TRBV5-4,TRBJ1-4,CASSLKSPGNEKLFF,TGTGCCAGCAGCTTGAAATCCCCAGGCAATGAAAAACTGTTTTTT
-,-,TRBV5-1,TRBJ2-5,CASSLASLGQETQYF,TGCGCCAGCAGCTTGGCGTCCTTAGGCCAAGAGACCCAGTACTTC
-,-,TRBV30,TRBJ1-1,CAWSQGWTEAFF,TGTGCCTGGAGCCAAGGGTGGACTGAAGCTTTCTTT
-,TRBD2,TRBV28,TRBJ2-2,CASTVPQEGREELFF,TGTGCCAGCACTGTACCACAGGAGGGGAGGGAGGAGCTGTTTTTT
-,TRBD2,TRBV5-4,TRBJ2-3,CASSWTSETDTQYF,TGTGCCAGCAGCTGGACTAGCGAGACAGATACGCAGTATTTT
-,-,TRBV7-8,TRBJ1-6,CASSQLGEGPYNSPLHF,TGTGCCAGCAGCCAACTGGGGGAGGGACCCTATAATTCACCCCTCCACTTT
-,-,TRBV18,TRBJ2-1,CASSRGSGVLNEQFF,TGTGCCAGCTCAAGGGGATCAGGGGTTCTCAATGAGCAGTTCTTC
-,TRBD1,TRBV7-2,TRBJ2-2,CASSQGQGRELFF,TGTGCCAGCAGCCAGGGACAGGGCCGGGAGCTGTTTTTT
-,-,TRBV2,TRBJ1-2,CASTPATGYTF,TGTGCCAGCACCCCTGCCACTGGCTACACCTTC
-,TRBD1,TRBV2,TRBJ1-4,CAASQGQENEKLFF,TGTGCCGCCTCCCAGGGACAGGAAAATGAAAAACTGTTTTTT
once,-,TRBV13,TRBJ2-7,CASSLGRGFYEQYF,TGTGCCAGCAGCTTAGGGCGGGGATTCTACGAGCAGTACTTC
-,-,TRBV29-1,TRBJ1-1,CSVFKGGNTEAFF,TGCAGCGTCTTCAAAGGGGGGAACACTGAAGCTTTCTTT
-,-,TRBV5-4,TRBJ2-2,CASSLQYRELFF,TGTGCCAGCAGCTTACAGTACCGGGAGCTGTTTTTT
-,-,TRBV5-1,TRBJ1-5,CASSLGDFNQPQHF,TGCGCCAGCAGCTTGGGGGACTTTAATCAGCCCCAGCATTTT
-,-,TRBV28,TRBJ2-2,CASRTRGGPGELFF,TGTGCCAGCAGAACTCGAGGGGGGCCCGGGGAGCTGTTTTTT
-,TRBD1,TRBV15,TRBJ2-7,CATYDTGDEQYF,TGTGCCACGTATGACACAGGGGACGAGCAGTACTTC
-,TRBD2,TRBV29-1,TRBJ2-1,CSVQGTSGTYNEQFF,TGCAGCGTGCAGGGGACTAGCGGAACTTACAATGAGCAGTTCTTC
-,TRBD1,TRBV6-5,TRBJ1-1,CASSLQGQGYTEAFF,TGTGCCAGCAGTCTCCAAGGACAGGGCTATACTGAAGCTTTCTTT
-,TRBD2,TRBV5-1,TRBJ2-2,CASSFGLAGGPKPGELFF,TGCGCCAGCAGCTTTGGACTAGCGGGAGGGCCGAAACCCGGGGAGCTGTTTTTT